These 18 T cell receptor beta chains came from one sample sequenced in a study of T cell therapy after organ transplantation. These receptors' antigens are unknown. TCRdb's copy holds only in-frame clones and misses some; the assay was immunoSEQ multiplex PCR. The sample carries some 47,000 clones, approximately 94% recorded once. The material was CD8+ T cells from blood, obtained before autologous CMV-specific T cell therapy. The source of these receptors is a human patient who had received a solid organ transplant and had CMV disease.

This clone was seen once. In DNA form, the CDR3 reads TGTGCCAGCAGCCAGGGACTAGCGGGGCGGGGCAACACCGGGGAGCTGTTTTTT. It codes for CASSQGLAGRGNTGELFF. The chain recombines TRBV5-5 with TRBJ2-2; 13 nucleotides align to TRBD2. Germline trimming cut 4 bases from V and 2 bases from J; bases unmatched to any gene: 8. The V gene's germline CDR1 is SGHKS and CDR2 YYEKEE (reference sequence). CDR3 length equals 18 residues. Filled out from reference TRBV5-5 and TRBJ2-2, the complete variable domain reads DAGVTQSPTHLIKTRGQQVTLRCSPISGHKSVSWYQQVLGQGPQFIFQYYEKEERGRGNFPDRFSARQFPNYSSELNVNALLLGDSALYLCASSQGLAGRGNTGELFFGEGSRLTVL.

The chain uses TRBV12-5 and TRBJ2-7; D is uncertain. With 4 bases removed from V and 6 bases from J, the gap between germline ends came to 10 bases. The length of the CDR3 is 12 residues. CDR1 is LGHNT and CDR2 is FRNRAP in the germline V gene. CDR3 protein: CASGWIPGEQYF. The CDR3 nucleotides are TGTGCTAGTGGTTGGATACCGGGCGAGCAGTACTTC.

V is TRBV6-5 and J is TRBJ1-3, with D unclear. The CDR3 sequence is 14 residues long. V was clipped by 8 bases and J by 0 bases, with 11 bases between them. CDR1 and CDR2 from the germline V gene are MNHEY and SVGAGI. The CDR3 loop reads CASCIDGSGNTIYF. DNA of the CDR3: TGTGCCAGCTGCATCGACGGCTCTGGAAACACCATATATTTT.

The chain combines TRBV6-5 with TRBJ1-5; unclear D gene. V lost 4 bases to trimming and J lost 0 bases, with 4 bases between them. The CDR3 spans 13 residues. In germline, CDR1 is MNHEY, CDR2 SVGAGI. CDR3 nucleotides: TGTGCCAGCAGTTTCACTAGCAATCAGCCCCAGCATTTT. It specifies CASSFTSNQPQHF.

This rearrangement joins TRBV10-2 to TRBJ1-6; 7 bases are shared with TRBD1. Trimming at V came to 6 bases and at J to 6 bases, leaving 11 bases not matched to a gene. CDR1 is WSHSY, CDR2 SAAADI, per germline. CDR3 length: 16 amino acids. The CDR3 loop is CASSLDLGQFNSPLHF. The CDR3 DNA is TGCGCCAGCAGCTTAGACTTGGGACAGTTTAATTCACCCCTCCACTTT.

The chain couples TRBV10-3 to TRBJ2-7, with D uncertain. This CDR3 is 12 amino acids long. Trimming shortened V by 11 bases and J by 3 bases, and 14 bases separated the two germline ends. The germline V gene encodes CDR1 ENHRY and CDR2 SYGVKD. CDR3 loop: CASGSIHYEQYF. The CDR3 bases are TGTGCCTCAGGCTCCATCCACTACGAGCAGTACTTC.

CDR3 sequence: CASSSVSAQGLSYNEQFF. For the CDR3, the DNA is TGTGCCAGCAGTTCAGTGTCAGCACAGGGACTATCCTACAATGAGCAGTTCTTC. The rearrangement uses TRBV27 and TRBJ2-1; maybe TRBD2 (7 bases). The CDR3 has 18 amino acids. Germline values: CDR1 MNHEY, CDR2 SMNVEV (reference sequence). The V gene lost 4 bases and the J gene lost 1 base, with 20 bases spanning the gap.

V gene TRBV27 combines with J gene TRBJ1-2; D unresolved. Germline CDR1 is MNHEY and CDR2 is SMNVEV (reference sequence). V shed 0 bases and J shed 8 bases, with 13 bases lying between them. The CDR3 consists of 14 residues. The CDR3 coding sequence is TGTGCCAGCAGTTTATCGTACGGCAGTGACGGCTACACCTTC. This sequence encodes CASSLSYGSDGYTF.

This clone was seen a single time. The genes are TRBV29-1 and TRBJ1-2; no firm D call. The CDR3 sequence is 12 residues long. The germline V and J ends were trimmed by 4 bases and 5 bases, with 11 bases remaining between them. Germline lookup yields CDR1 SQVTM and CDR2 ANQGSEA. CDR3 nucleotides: TGCAGCGTTGGCGAGGTCTATTATGGCTACACCTTC. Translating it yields CSVGEVYYGYTF.

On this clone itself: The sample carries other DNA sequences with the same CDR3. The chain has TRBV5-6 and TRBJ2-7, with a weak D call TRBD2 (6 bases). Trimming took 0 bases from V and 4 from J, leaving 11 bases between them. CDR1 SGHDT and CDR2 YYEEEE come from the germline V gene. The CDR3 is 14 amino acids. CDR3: CASSLVRGGYEQYF. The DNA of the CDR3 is TGTGCCAGCAGCTTGGTTCGGGGAGGATACGAGCAGTACTTC.

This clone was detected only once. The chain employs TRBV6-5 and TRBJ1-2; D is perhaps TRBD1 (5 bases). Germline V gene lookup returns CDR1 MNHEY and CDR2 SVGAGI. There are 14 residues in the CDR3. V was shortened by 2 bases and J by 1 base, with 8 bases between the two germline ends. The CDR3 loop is CASSYRDGNYGYTF. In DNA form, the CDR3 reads TGTGCCAGCAGTTACCGGGACGGTAACTATGGCTACACCTTC.

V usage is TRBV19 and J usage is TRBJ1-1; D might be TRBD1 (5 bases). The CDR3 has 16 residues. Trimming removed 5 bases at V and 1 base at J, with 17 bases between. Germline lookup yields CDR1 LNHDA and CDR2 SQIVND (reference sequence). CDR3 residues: CASSPGLSRKNTEAFF. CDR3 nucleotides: TGTGCCAGTAGTCCGGGACTTAGCCGAAAGAACACTGAAGCTTTCTTT.

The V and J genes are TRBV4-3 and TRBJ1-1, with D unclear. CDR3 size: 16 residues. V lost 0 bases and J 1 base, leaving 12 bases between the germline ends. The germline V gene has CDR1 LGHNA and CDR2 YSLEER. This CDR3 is CASSQDLWQPNTEAFF. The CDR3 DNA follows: TGCGCCAGCAGCCAAGATCTCTGGCAGCCGAACACTGAAGCTTTCTTT.

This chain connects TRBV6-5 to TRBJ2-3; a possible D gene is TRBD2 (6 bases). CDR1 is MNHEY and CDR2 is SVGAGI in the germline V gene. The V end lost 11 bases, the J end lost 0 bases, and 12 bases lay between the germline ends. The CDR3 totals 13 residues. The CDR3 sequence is CAAGLTSTDTQYF. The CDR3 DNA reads TGTGCCGCGGGGCTTACTAGCACAGATACGCAGTATTTT.

As DNA, the CDR3 is TGTGCCAGTAGTATAGACAATAATTTTGGGGGTGAGCAGTTCTTC. Encoded protein: CASSIDNNFGGEQFF. V gene TRBV19 combines with J gene TRBJ2-1; D may correspond to TRBD1 or TRBD2 (5 bases each). Germline-derived CDR1 and CDR2 are LNHDA and SQIVND (reference sequence). V lost 0 bases and J 9 bases, leaving 15 bases between the germline ends. The CDR3 covers 15 residues. The variable domain in full, completed from reference TRBV19 and TRBJ2-1, reads DGGITQSPKYLFRKEGQNVTLSCEQNLNHDAMYWYRQDPGQGLRLIYYSQIVNDFQKGDIAEGYSVSREKKESFPLTVTSAQKNPTAFYLCASSIDNNFGGEQFFGPGTRLTVL.

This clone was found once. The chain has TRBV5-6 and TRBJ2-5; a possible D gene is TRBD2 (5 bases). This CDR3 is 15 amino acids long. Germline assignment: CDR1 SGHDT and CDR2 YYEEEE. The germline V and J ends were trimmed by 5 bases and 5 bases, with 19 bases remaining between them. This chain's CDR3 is CASRPVGGRRETQYF. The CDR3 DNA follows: TGTGCCAGCAGGCCGGTGGGTGGCAGGAGGGAGACCCAGTACTTC.

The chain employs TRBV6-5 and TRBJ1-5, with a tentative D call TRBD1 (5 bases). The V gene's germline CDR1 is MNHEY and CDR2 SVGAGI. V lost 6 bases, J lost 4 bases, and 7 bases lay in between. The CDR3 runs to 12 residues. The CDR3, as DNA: TGTGCCAGCAGGGGGGAAAATCAGCCCCAGCATTTT. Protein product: CASRGENQPQHF.

CDR3 coding DNA: TGTGCCAGCTCACCCAGGAGACTAGCGACTAGCACAGATACGCAGTATTTT. It translates to CASSPRRLATSTDTQYF. J is TRBJ2-3 and V is TRBV18; 8 positions agree with TRBD2. This CDR3 comprises 17 residues. After removal of 3 bases from V and 0 bases from J, the junction contained 8 bases not matched to a gene. Germline V gene data show CDR1 as KGHSH and CDR2 as LQKENI.